The T cell receptor (beta chain) under discussion was sequenced for a study of cytomegalovirus exposure and HLA in healthy donors. In this sample, this clone turned up a few times. Its antigen remains unidentified. Researchers ran the PCR with 60 Vbeta and 13 Jbeta primers. The repertoire was sequenced with immunoSEQ multiplex PCR; TCRdb's copy has only in-frame clones and lacks some. The data contain 100,000 to 150,000 clones, roughly 74% of them singletons. Study results and caveats: Specificity for CMV antigens was confirmed in vitro for three of the CMV-associated chains. Researchers reported in a later analysis that a missense DCLRE1C variant was tied to TCR beta V- and J-gene trimming.

Losses at the gene ends were 8 bases for V and 6 bases for J; bases not matched to a gene: 16. Germline CDR1 reads SGHVS; CDR2 reads FQNEAQ. This CDR3 has 16 residues. The chain links TRBV7-8 to TRBJ2-1; 7 bases match TRBD2. This TCR came from a woman between 45 and 65 years old in good health and CMV-seropositive. Sequenced: PBMCs. The CDR3 coding sequence is TGTGCCAGCGGGGGTCGGACTAGGACCATAATCAATGAGCAGTTCTTC. Its translation: CASGGRTRTIINEQFF.